This TCR beta chain came from a study of blood T cell repertoires in COVID-19. Study context: From the United States, Italy and Spain came samples of acute and convalescent COVID-19.

Produced via immunoSEQ multiplex PCR; TCRdb's table is partial and in-frame only. The repertoire has some 400,000 clones, approximately 92% of them found once; the top ten carry more than 0.95%. The clonotype originates from a man aged 30 to 39 who had recovered from COVID-19. Material for sequencing was PBMCs or T cells enriched from blood (not recorded which).

For the CDR3, the DNA is TGTGCCATCAGCCCTGACCGGGACAGGGGGCCTCAGCCCCAGCATTTT. Translating gives CAISPDRDRGPQPQHF. This sequence joins TRBV10-3 and TRBJ1-5; 12 bases map to TRBD1. The J segment lost 6 bases and the V segment lost 6 bases, leaving 9 bases of the junction unmatched. This CDR3 region has 16 residues. Germline-derived CDR1 and CDR2 are ENHRY and SYGVKD.